This T cell receptor (beta chain) was sequenced for a study of prognosis after radiotherapy for stage I lung cancer. In germline, CDR1 is SGHRS, CDR2 YFSETQ. V dropped 4 bases and J dropped 4 bases, with 8 bases sitting between them. This CDR3 spans 12 amino acids. In this sample, this clonotype is medium-sized. Two-round multiplex PCR amplified TCR beta CDR3 from genomic DNA. Individual primers that were specific to each TRBV and TRBJ gene served in first-round PCR. TCRdb analysed the multiplex PCR reads with MiXCR anew, one entry per CDR3 protein. The sample contains 20,000 to 30,000 distinct CDR3 sequences, approximately 39% of which appear only once. CT and PET/CT showed node-negative disease in all patients, none of whom had received prior chemotherapy or radiotherapy or had other malignancies. Researchers took six milliliters of peripheral blood at each of two time points.

The source is a donor older than 45 with non-small cell lung cancer. Sequenced here: PBMCs, sampled before or after stereotactic body radiation therapy (not recorded which). V and J are TRBV5-1 and TRBJ1-1; possible D gene TRBD1, 5 bases. The CDR3 loop reads CASSGDSTEAFF. The DNA of the CDR3 is TGCGCCAGCAGCGGTGACAGCACTGAAGCTTTCTTT. The variable domain in full, completed from reference TRBV5-1 and TRBJ1-1, reads KAGVTQTPRYLIKTRGQQVTLSCSPISGHRSVSWYQQTPGQGLQFLFEYFSETQRNKGNFPGRFSGRQFSNSRSEMNVSTLELGDSALYLCASSGDSTEAFFGQGTRLTVV.